This section outlines one T cell receptor (beta chain) sequence together with its context. Its antigen is not known. Sequence at one end of the junction differs from germline and may be a read error. Germline V CDR1 and CDR2: SGDLS, YYNGEE. The CDR3 contains 14 residues. Each CDR3 protein is one row after TCRdb ran MiXCR on the 5' RACE reads. The sample consists of roughly 340,000 distinct CDR3 sequences, more than 25% of them appearing once. This sample was included in a study of identical twins' blood T cells. Study observations and caveats: Twin repertoire similarity may partly reflect shared environment. Each donor's most abundant TCRbeta clonotypes shared more CDR3 sequences with her twin than unrelated donors.

This receptor was obtained from a woman between 18 and 50 years old in good health. The V and J genes are TRBV9 and TRBJ2-1, with D uncertain. The sample taken for sequencing was PBMCs. CDR3 DNA: TGTTCCAGCAGCGTAGGCATAGCATCCGCTGAGCAGTTCTTC. Residues: CSSSVGIASAEQFF.